The present T cell receptor beta chain was sequenced within a study of shared clonotypes between healthy human individuals. Study-wide findings and caveats: Larger estimated richness was generally recorded for naive subsets relative to memory subsets. Only a few donors were included, so the genetic and exposure-history diversity represented was limited.

TCRdb keeps only in-frame clones here, not all; method: immunoSEQ multiplex PCR. This sample has 1.5 million to 1.9 million clones, with 98% found just once. CDR3 length: 16 residues. CDR1 and CDR2 from the germline V gene are SGDLS and YYNGEE. The trim removed 0 bases at V and 5 bases at J, leaving 7 bases unmatched. Of note for this clone: Its antigen is still unknown. The same CDR3 is also encoded by other DNA sequences in this sample.

This receptor was obtained from a young man in good health. Sample: naive CD4+ T cells sorted from blood. The subset here: CD45RA+ positively selected. The chain employs TRBV9 and TRBJ2-1, with 8 bases fitting TRBD2. CDR3 residues: CASSVAGLAGHNEQFF. The CDR3 region has the DNA TGTGCCAGCAGCGTAGCGGGTCTAGCGGGTCACAATGAGCAGTTCTTC. Together with reference TRBV9 and TRBJ2-1, the CDR3 gives the full variable domain: DSGVTQTPKHLITATGQRVTLRCSPRSGDLSVYWYQQSLDQGLQFLIQYYNGEERAKGNILERFSAQQFPDLHSELNLSSLELGDSALYFCASSVAGLAGHNEQFFGPGTRLTVL.